The 15 T cell receptor beta chains presented below share a single source sample, sequenced in a study of blood T cell repertoires in COVID-19. Produced via immunoSEQ multiplex PCR; TCRdb's table is partial and in-frame only. The data hold approximately 270,000 clones, with 87% observed a single time. The sample comprised peripheral blood. These receptors were collected from a man aged 18 to 30 with active or convalescent COVID-19.

The V call is TRBV2, the J call TRBJ2-5, with 11 bases identical to TRBD2. Germline V gene data show CDR1 as SNHLY and CDR2 as FYNNEI. The CDR3 contains 16 residues. With 5 bases clipped from V and 5 bases from J, the junction kept 10 bases outside the gene matches. CDR3: CASSRRLAGPGETQYF. The CDR3 region has the DNA TGTGCCAGCAGTCGGAGACTAGCGGGGCCTGGGGAGACCCAGTACTTC.

The chain links TRBV10-3 to TRBJ1-3; no clear D. With 1 base removed from V and 0 bases from J, the gap between germline ends came to 4 bases. This CDR3 comprises 14 residues. CDR1 ENHRY and CDR2 SYGVKD come from the germline V gene. The CDR3 region has the DNA TGTGCCATCAGTGAGTACAGCTCTGGAAACACCATATATTTT. Translated: CAISEYSSGNTIYF.

The chain joins TRBV12-3 or TRBV12-4 to TRBJ1-1, with 8 nucleotides matching TRBD1. The CDR3 totals 12 residues. The V segment lost 6 bases and the J segment 6 bases; nucleotides outside the gene matches: 3. The CDR3 region has the DNA TGTGCCAGCAGGACAGGGGATTCTGAAGCTTTCTTT. Amino acids: CASRTGDSEAFF.

The rearrangement joins TRBV15 to TRBJ2-7; D perhaps matches TRBD1 (6 bases). V lost 5 bases and J lost 6, with 17 bases in between. The length of the CDR3 is 14 residues. CDR1 and CDR2 (germline): LNHNV, YYDKDF (reference sequence). The CDR3 DNA follows: TGTGCCACCAGCCCTAGAACAGGGTCGGCCGAGCAGTACTTC. Its protein is CATSPRTGSAEQYF.

The rearrangement joins TRBV4-3 to TRBJ2-1, with D unresolved. Germline assignment: CDR1 LGHNA and CDR2 YSLEER. This CDR3 comprises 13 residues. The V gene lost 1 base and the J gene lost 7 bases, with 8 bases spanning the gap. The CDR3 DNA is TGCGCCAGCAGCCAAGCTTCTGCGAATGAGCAGTTCTTC. Encoded protein: CASSQASANEQFF.

The CDR3 region has the DNA TGCAGCGCCCAACAGGGGGGCACTGAAGCTTTCTTT. Translating gives CSAQQGGTEAFF. The chain joins TRBV29-1 to TRBJ1-1; 8 nucleotides align to TRBD1. The V gene end was trimmed by 7 bases and the J gene end by 4 bases; junction bases not matched to a gene: 5. The CDR3 is 12 residues long. The V gene's germline CDR1 is SQVTM and CDR2 ANQGSEA. The whole variable domain, remainder taken from reference TRBV29-1 and TRBJ1-1, is SAVISQKPSRDICQRGTSLTIQCQVDSQVTMMFWYRQQPGQSLTLIATANQGSEATYESGFVIDKFPISRPNLTFSTLTVSNMSPEDSSIYLCSAQQGGTEAFFGQGTRLTVV.

The chain employs TRBV6-1 and TRBJ1-5, with 9 bases identical to TRBD1. The CDR3 has 17 residues. From germline, CDR1 is MNHNS and CDR2 SASEGT. J gave up 0 bases and V 4 bases, and 7 bases lay outside the gene matches. CDR3 amino acids: CASSVGTGTTSNQPQHF. The CDR3 nucleotides are TGTGCCAGCAGTGTCGGGACAGGGACAACTAGCAATCAGCCCCAGCATTTT.

The rearrangement uses TRBV7-3 and TRBJ1-2; 8 bases match TRBD1. The CDR3 contains 15 residues. With 5 bases clipped from V and 4 bases from J, the junction kept 9 bases outside the gene matches. CDR1 is SGHTA, CDR2 FQGTGA, per germline. The DNA for the CDR3 is TGTGCCAGCAGCGGACGGACAGGGCCCTTCTATGGCTACACCTTC. Residues: CASSGRTGPFYGYTF.

The chain links TRBV4-2 to TRBJ1-1, with a tentative D call TRBD1 (5 bases). The CDR3 has 14 residues. CDR1 and CDR2 from the germline V gene are LGHNA and YNFKEQ. V lost 7 bases and J lost 4, with 16 bases in between. In DNA, the CDR3 is TGTGCCAGCAAGGTCTGGACATACCTCACTGAAGCTTTCTTT. Protein: CASKVWTYLTEAFF.

The genes are TRBV27 and TRBJ2-1; 7 bases match TRBD2. Germline CDR1 reads MNHEY; CDR2 reads SMNVEV (reference sequence). Trimming took 2 bases from V and 8 from J; bases not matched to a gene: 3. This CDR3 is built from 13 residues. The CDR3 DNA is TGTGCCAGCAGTTTACTAGCGGAGGATGAGCAGTTCTTC. Translation gives CASSLLAEDEQFF.

The chain recombines TRBV7-2 with TRBJ1-2; 8 bases fit TRBD1. CDR3 length: 17 amino acids. Germline CDR1 reads SGHTA; CDR2 reads FQGNSA. J gave up 5 bases and V 5 bases, and 16 bases lay outside the gene matches. The CDR3 protein is CASSLVGLTGGVYGYTF. CDR3 DNA sequence: TGTGCCAGCAGCCTTGTCGGCCTAACAGGGGGAGTTTATGGCTACACCTTC.

This chain joins TRBV15 and TRBJ1-2; TRBD1 matches 8 bases. The CDR3 is made up of 16 amino acids. The ends lost 1 base at V and 2 bases at J; junction bases unmatched: 6. Germline CDR1 is LNHNV and CDR2 is YYDKDF (reference sequence). CDR3 coding DNA: TGTGCCACCAGCAGAGGCCGGGGACAGGCCAACTATGGCTACACCTTC. Translating gives CATSRGRGQANYGYTF.

This chain connects TRBV6-6 to TRBJ1-5; 7 bases match TRBD1. CDR3 length equals 14 residues. The germline CDR1 and CDR2 sequences are MNHNY and SVGAGI (reference sequence). Germline trimming cut 7 bases from V and 1 base from J; bases unmatched to any gene: 4. The CDR3 DNA sequence: TGTGCCAGCACAGGGGGTCTAAGCAATCAGCCCCAGCATTTT. As protein: CASTGGLSNQPQHF.

The rearrangement links TRBV29-1 to TRBJ1-2, with TRBD1 as a possible D gene (6 bases). This CDR3 spans 15 amino acids. From germline, CDR1 is SQVTM and CDR2 ANQGSEA. Trimming stripped 4 bases from V and 0 bases from J, with 15 bases between. The CDR3 region has the DNA TGCAGCGTTGCCCCACAGGGCGAAGCTAACTATGGCTACACCTTC. This sequence encodes CSVAPQGEANYGYTF. The full variable domain, completed using reference TRBV29-1 and TRBJ1-2, is SAVISQKPSRDICQRGTSLTIQCQVDSQVTMMFWYRQQPGQSLTLIATANQGSEATYESGFVIDKFPISRPNLTFSTLTVSNMSPEDSSIYLCSVAPQGEANYGYTFGSGTRLTVV.

The chain employs TRBV5-1 and TRBJ2-5; D might be TRBD2 (6 bases). CDR1 and CDR2 (germline): SGHRS, YFSETQ. V was pared by 3 bases and J by 5 bases, with 14 bases between. This CDR3 region has 14 residues. The DNA of the CDR3 is TGCGCCAGCAGCTGGGTCCCGGAGGGGGAGACCCAGTACTTC. It yields the protein CASSWVPEGETQYF.